These T cell receptor beta chains were read from a single sample in a study of cytomegalovirus exposure and HLA in healthy donors. The data were produced by immunoSEQ multiplex PCR, yet TCRdb's version contains in-frame clones alone and is incomplete. The data show more than 90,000 clones, roughly 74% seen once. Sample: PBMCs. The source is a woman in her 40s in good health and CMV-seronegative. Each CDR3 is given without its conserved first and last residue.

j_call v_call cdr3_aa
TRBJ2-3 TRBV6-1 ASSAFRGGLAGGGDTQY
TRBJ2-5 TRBV21-1 ASSQGQGETQY
TRBJ2-1 TRBV7-9 SSSSGVTYNEQF
TRBJ2-1 TRBV7-9 ASSHTLEVGYNEQF
TRBJ2-7 TRBV28 ASSFGRAGAYEQY
TRBJ1-3 TRBV5-1 ASSLSAGAGNTIY
TRBJ1-2 TRBV19 ASRADSLLYGYT
TRBJ2-2 TRBV4-2 ASSQKRTGEAGELF
TRBJ2-3 TRBV28 ASSFRSRTDTQY
TRBJ2-7 TRBV7-9 SSSLYGAGAHEQY
TRBJ1-1 TRBV30 AWSVGVEWGRADTEAF
TRBJ1-1 TRBV25-1 ASSDPGLAEAF
TRBJ2-1 TRBV28 ASSLTGSLYNEQF
TRBJ2-3 TRBV10-3 AISERLAAASTDTQY
TRBJ1-5 TRBV11-2 ASSLDRGNQPQH
TRBJ1-2 TRBV9 ASSVGGTGVPGYGYT
TRBJ2-7 TRBV4-2 ASSQDRILSRQY
TRBJ2-3 TRBV11-2 ASSLDTGGGLAGD
TRBJ2-7 TRBV7-6 ASSLVGSGRGSYEQY
TRBJ2-1 TRBV4-3 ASSFTGDNEQF
TRBJ2-1 TRBV5-4 ASSLGTPGQGYNEQF
TRBJ2-3 TRBV9 ASSAAVLTFTDTQY
TRBJ2-1 TRBV2 ASSGRRGGVSMEQF
TRBJ2-3 TRBV11-3 ASSLDLPGGTDTQY
TRBJ2-3 TRBV30 AWIPGQRRPPTSTDTQY
TRBJ1-5 TRBV7-2 ASSPGGMPQH
TRBJ2-2 TRBV7-2 ASSLPNDRASNTGELF
TRBJ2-1 TRBV19 ATMLIGQGRNEQF
TRBJ2-2 TRBV5-5 ASSLRQANTGELF
TRBJ2-7 TRBV4-2 ASSQYSGNGYEQY
TRBJ2-3 TRBV6-4 ASSGGEADTQY
TRBJ1-2 TRBV6-5 ASRPTGAPGYGYT
TRBJ2-2 TRBV25-1 ASSEYSGTGELF
TRBJ2-7 TRBV18 ASSPDMYEQY
TRBJ1-1 TRBV6-1 ASSEERVLLKAF
TRBJ2-3 TRBV18 ASSGLAGVGTDTQY
TRBJ1-4 TRBV5-1 ASSLGTGLYEKLF
TRBJ2-6 TRBV2 ASSPDRGFTSGANVLT
TRBJ2-2 TRBV27 ASSSAKTGLDSTGELF
TRBJ2-5 TRBV5-1 ASSPQRTVGETQY
TRBJ2-1 TRBV10-1 ASTYYNEQF
TRBJ2-3 TRBV29-1 SAASGRGDTQY